This T cell receptor beta chain was profiled in a study of shared clonotypes between healthy human individuals (dated by TCRdb to about 2020). For the wider study: The cohort comprised a couple of women and a few men aged 18 to 49 years. The study deeply sequenced blood TCR repertoires of about 5 healthy adults to estimate repertoire size and the extent of clonotype sharing between individuals. To increase sequencing depth and limit assay-specific biases, TCR repertoire library preparation and sequencing were carried out by different laboratories using diverse techniques. Leukapheresis yielded between about 0.9 and 9 billion PBMCs per donor.

The donors were healthy, HIV-negative adults with no recently reported acute infections or vaccinations. Only Caucasian adults living in Nashville, Tennessee, USA were represented among the donors. For unsorted samples, 100 million or so PBMCs were counted, and genomic DNA was extracted using the QIAamp DNA Blood Mini kit. After blood collection by leukapheresis, PBMCs were isolated using Ficoll-Histopaque density gradient centrifugation and then cryopreserved in the vapor phase of liquid nitrogen. Overall study outcomes, separate from this receptor: Sampling was limited to blood, and TCR repertoires in tissue likely differ from TCR repertoires in blood. Pairwise subsampling led to the expectation that sequencing depth would affect the degree of clonotype sharing among donors. The genetic and exposure-history diversity represented was limited by the small number of donors.

There are many counts of this clone. The specificity of this receptor is unknown. Per-base qualities were not stored, and no clone one base away is much larger. At the junction V is shortened by 8 bases and J by 6 bases, with 20 bases in between. Sequences PRHDT (CDR1) and FYEKMQ (CDR2) are obtained from the germline V gene (reference sequence). The CDR3 runs 14 residues from the cysteine to the phenylalanine. Left in the record is the CDR3 DNA by itself, 42 bases read in frame from the first base. Using the deep immunoSEQ assay, multiplex PCR amplified TCR CDR3 regions from genomic DNA. Genomic DNA extracted from each cell subset was distributed evenly over all wells of several immunoSEQ 96-well plates, and each plate served as one replicate. For unsorted PBMC, 250 to 300 ng genomic DNA, equal to roughly 32,000 T cell genomes, was loaded into each replicate PCR. Genomic DNA from unsorted PBMC was sequenced over ten immunoSEQ deep assay plates. Purified libraries were measured with a Qubit 3.0 fluorometer, size-checked on a Bioanalyzer 2100, and measured again with the KAPA Library Quantification kit. Every immunoSEQ 96-well plate was sequenced on a separate single-read 150-cycle Illumina NextSeq 550 flow cell. On the study's bioinformatics: Because the immunoSEQ output held only junctional sequences and lacked quality scores, the filtering could not match the filtering applied to full-length reads. Sequences were annotated with PyIR, a Python wrapper for IgBLAST v1.9, and V/J genes and CDR3 were assigned using IMGT germline references. Reads were removed for weak V/J assignments (E-value above 1e-6), missing CDR3, stop codons, out-of-frame junctions, or ambiguous translated residues. V3J clonotypes were defined as sequences sharing an identical inferred V gene, J gene, and CDR3 amino acid sequence. To compute the percentage overlap between repertoires, the number of shared unique clonotypes was divided by the size of the smaller repertoire. RTK rarefaction, the Chao1 estimator, and Recon v2.1 estimates of unobserved clonotypes were used to assess repertoire richness. Held by TCRdb, this immuneACCESS table contains in-frame sequences only and omits some clones. Under half of the omission traces to an unresolved V gene where checked; the cause of the rest is unknown. V, J and clone size are those of that table, while D and trimming were read from the DNA. In all, the sample holds roughly 510,000 clones, and about three quarters of those were seen once. The ten biggest clones cover roughly an eighth of the sample.

The rearranged segments are TRBV13 and TRBJ2-7; the D gene could be either TRBD1 or TRBD2, each agreeing at 5 bases. Material: PBMCs. The receptor was derived from a woman aged 40 to 50 in good health. Some clones in this sample may be carry-over from other donors' samples. Read as DNA, the sequence is TGTGCCAGCTCGTTGAGGGGATGGCGGCTCGAGCAGTACTTC. This encodes CASSLRGWRLEQYF. With the portions outside the CDR3 filled from the reference TRBV13 and TRBJ2-7 genes, the complete variable region becomes AAGVIQSPRHLIKEKRETATLKCYPIPRHDTVYWYQQGPGQDPQFLISFYEKMQSDKGSIPDRFSAQQFSDYHSELNMSSLELGDSALYFCASSLRGWRLEQYFGPGTRLTVT.